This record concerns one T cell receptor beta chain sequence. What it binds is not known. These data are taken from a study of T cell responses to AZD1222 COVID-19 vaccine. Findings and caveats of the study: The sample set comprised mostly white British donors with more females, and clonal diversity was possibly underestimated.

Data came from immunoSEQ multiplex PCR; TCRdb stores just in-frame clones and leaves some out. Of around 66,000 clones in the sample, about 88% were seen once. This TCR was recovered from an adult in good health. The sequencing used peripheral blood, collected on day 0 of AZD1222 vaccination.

CDR3 DNA sequence: TGTGCCAGCAGCGGCAGTAGGACAGGGAGAGGAAACACCATATATTTT. Translating it yields CASSGSRTGRGNTIYF. This sequence joins TRBV5-5 and TRBJ1-3; TRBD1 matches 8 bases. With V trimmed by 4 bases and J by 4 bases, 10 bases remained unmatched. Germline CDR1 SGHKS, CDR2 YYEKEE (reference sequence). The CDR3 consists of 16 residues.